Each of the 6 T cell receptor beta chains below was sequenced from the same sample in a study of blood T cell repertoires in COVID-19. Clones were sequenced by immunoSEQ multiplex PCR, and TCRdb holds only the in-frame ones, with some missing. The table shows 180,000 or so clones, with around 80% occurring only once. The sequenced material came from peripheral blood. The receptors were sampled from a woman at least 80 years old with COVID-19, enrolled during active disease.

The chain carries TRBV6-5 and TRBJ2-7, with 7 bases lining up with TRBD1. Per the germline V gene, CDR1 is MNHEY and CDR2 is SVGAGI. The CDR3 is made up of 14 amino acids. J was trimmed by 2 bases and V by 5 bases; bases with no gene match: 6. The CDR3 DNA sequence: TGTGCCAGCAGTAAGAGACAGGGACCCTACGAGCAGTACTTC. Protein: CASSKRQGPYEQYF.

The rearrangement joins TRBV7-3 to TRBJ2-1; 8 bases fit TRBD1. CDR3 size: 12 residues. Germline CDR1 reads SGHTA; CDR2 reads FQGTGA. The V gene end was trimmed by 4 bases and the J gene end by 16 bases; junction bases not matched to a gene: 9. The CDR3 reads CASSWTGNELFF. The DNA of the CDR3 is TGTGCCAGCAGCTGGACAGGGAATGAGCTCTTCTTC.

This clone was recorded only once. The V and J genes are TRBV6-5 and TRBJ2-1; no clear D gene. The CDR3 is 12 residues long. CDR1 is MNHEY, CDR2 SVGAGI, per germline. V shed 4 bases and J shed 15 bases, with 16 bases lying between them. DNA of the CDR3: TGTGCCAGCAGTTCCCCGGGTACCGTACGGTTCTTC. This gives the protein CASSSPGTVRFF.

The chain couples TRBV30 to TRBJ1-6; a possible D gene is TRBD1 (5 bases). The V gene's germline CDR1 is GTSNPN and CDR2 SVGIG (reference sequence). This CDR3 contains 13 residues. V lost 1 base and J 8 bases, leaving 9 bases between the germline ends. As DNA, the CDR3 is TGTGCCTGGAGTGGGTCCAGGGATTCACCCCTCCACTTT. This codes for CAWSGSRDSPLHF.

The V gene is TRBV6-2 or TRBV6-3, the J gene TRBJ2-5; 8 positions agree with TRBD2. Germline V lookup: CDR1 MNHEY, CDR2 SVGEGT. The CDR3 has 16 amino acids. The trim removed 0 bases at V and 2 bases at J, leaving 5 bases unmatched. CDR3 sequence reads: CASSYSVAGLQETQYF. In DNA, the CDR3 is TGTGCCAGCAGTTACTCGGTAGCGGGGCTTCAAGAGACCCAGTACTTC.

This sequence joins TRBV30 and TRBJ1-2, with no clear D. The CDR3 totals 14 residues. Germline V gives CDR1 GTSNPN, CDR2 SVGIG (reference sequence). Deletions cut 1 base from V and 2 bases from J, with 11 bases between. In nucleotides, the CDR3 is TGTGCCTGGAGTGCGGGTCAGCACAACTATGGCTACACCTTC. It specifies CAWSAGQHNYGYTF.